The present entry profiles one T cell receptor beta chain with its context. This table comes from immunoSEQ multiplex PCR, and its TCRdb copy is limited to in-frame clones, with some not included. The sample consists of 250,000 to 300,000 clones, 80% to 85% of them appearing once. Participants were aged about 18 to 89 years from around 26 US areas. Two negative PCRs, clearance, or symptom resolution had been documented for recovered Cohort 3 donors. This sample was taken from a study of blood T cell repertoires in COVID-19. About the research overall: PBMCs, B-cell-depleted T cells, or T cells provided the cDNA or gDNA that made up the material.

The receptor was derived from a man in his fifties who had recovered from COVID-19. Sequenced material: PBMCs or T cells enriched from blood (not recorded which).

The CDR3 loop is CASSPWDTQETQYF. CDR3 sequence (DNA): TGTGCCAGTAGTCCCTGGGACACCCAGGAGACCCAGTACTTC. The rearrangement joins TRBV19 to TRBJ2-5; possibly TRBD1 for D (6 bases). Germline V gives CDR1 LNHDA, CDR2 SQIVND (reference sequence). Trimming removed 5 bases at V and 5 bases at J, with 15 bases between. The length of the CDR3 is 14 residues.